This T cell receptor beta chain derives from a study of blood T cell repertoires in COVID-19 (dated by TCRdb to about 2020). Context from the whole study: Samples from collaborators originated in the United States, Italy and Spain and spanned both the acute and convalescent phases of COVID-19. The prospective study material was composed of cDNA or gDNA derived from T cells, B-cell-depleted T cells, or PBMCs. The dataset comprised deeply sampled blood TCRbeta repertoires from subjects exposed to, actively infected with, or recovered from COVID-19. The repertoires were released in a freely available public database intended as a resource for research on the immune response to SARS-CoV-2. The samples were drawn from the first 160 participants of the ongoing ImmuneRACE study and from 1,254 subjects provided by 6 global collaborators. The sample metadata nearly always contained a de-identified subject ID, COVID-19 status, age in years and sex. Where available, HLA class I and class II types were taken from metadata supplied by the sample provider and were not determined by assay-based typing.

Each collaborating institution followed its own protocols to collect whole blood in K2EDTA tubes. For TCRbeta analysis, collaborators shipped samples as frozen whole blood, isolated PBMCs, or DNA extracted from either of those sample types. What the study reported, not specific to this receptor: Clinical and demographic metadata were provided uncurated, with the amount varying by source and participant.

Comments on this clone: Which antigen it targets is not known. Base qualities are missing; no much larger clone stands one base away.

The immunoSEQ Assay, a bias-controlled multiplex PCR, was used to amplify TCRbeta CDR3 regions from genomic DNA. The authors' pipeline ran thus. Nucleated cell counts per sample were estimated from amplification of reference gene primers within the assay. Sequence reads were collapsed and filtered to measure the absolute abundance of every unique TCRbeta CDR3 rearrangement. For each sample, productive Simpson clonality was calculated by taking the square root of Simpson's diversity index across productive rearrangements. The table was pulled from immuneACCESS by TCRdb, which kept in-frame rearrangements only. Such tables lose some clones; where checked, under half of the loss comes from unresolved V genes, and the rest has no known cause. The V and J calls and the clone size are those of that table, but D and trimming were determined from the DNA. Across this sample there are some 120,000 clones, with roughly nine tenths seen only once. 4.5% of the sample lies in the top ten.

The material sequenced was peripheral blood. The clonotype originates from a middle-aged man with acute or convalescent COVID-19.

The CDR3 region has the sequence CASSRDRSTGNSPLHF. The DNA sequence reads TGTGCCAGCAGTCGAGACAGGTCCACGGGTAATTCACCCCTCCACTTT. This receptor chain uses TRBV5-6 and TRBJ1-6, with a weak D call of TRBD1 (6 bases match). CDR1 and CDR2 are drawn from the germline V gene: SGHDT, YYEEEE. At the junction V is shortened by 5 bases and J by 6 bases, with 18 bases in between. The CDR3 holds 16 amino acids from the cysteine to the phenylalanine. Only CDR3 DNA is held: 48 bases, read in frame from base 1.